A selection of T cell receptor beta chains follows, all from one sample in a study of response to subunit inactivated influenza vaccine. Each CDR3 protein gets one entry after TCRdb re-called the RT-PCR reads with MiXCR. Of around 480,000 distinct CDR3 sequences in the sample, over 9.5% were seen once. The sample here was PBMCs from blood, taken 40 to 50 days after vaccination. These receptor sequences come from a man aged 45-60 years who received an inactivated influenza vaccine. Each CDR3 is given with its conserved first and last residue. Each record gives: J gene, clone size, D gene, V gene, CDR3 DNA, CDR3 protein. The D gene is left open where the match is weak. Where a row states a size, it is once, few, many or the class of an expanded clone; other rows omit it.

>TRBJ1-4|few|-|TRBV30
TGTGCCTGGAGTGTTAATCAGGGCGGGGAAAAACTGTTTTTT
CAWSVNQGGEKLFF
>TRBJ2-1|few|-|TRBV21-1
TGTGCCAGCAAAACCGGGACTAGCGATCCTCGAGACTCCTACAATGAGCAGTTCTTC
CASKTGTSDPRDSYNEQFF
>TRBJ2-3|few|-|TRBV21-1
TGTGCCAGCAGCAAAGGGGGGACAGGGGGCAGCACAGATACGCAGTATTTT
CASSKGGTGGSTDTQYF
>TRBJ2-1|few|TRBD2|TRBV4-3
TGCGCCAGCAGCCAAGAGGCTAGCGGAACCTACAATGAGCAGTTCTTC
CASSQEASGTYNEQFF
>TRBJ1-5|many|-|TRBV20-1
TGCAGTGCTAGAGAGCGGGGGGGTCAGCCCCAGCATTTT
CSARERGGQPQHF
>TRBJ2-3|many|-|TRBV12-3/TRBV12-4
TGTGCCAGCAGTTTTACGGCCACTAGCACAGATACGCAGTATTTT
CASSFTATSTDTQYF
>TRBJ2-3|-|-|TRBV7-9
TGTGCCAGCAGCTTAGCGGCCCAGGGCGGAGATACGCAGTATTTT
CASSLAAQGGDTQYF
>TRBJ2-7|-|-|TRBV5-1
TGCGCCAGCAGCTTGGAGAACAGGGTGGCCTACGAGCAGTACTTC
CASSLENRVAYEQYF
>TRBJ2-1|many|-|TRBV29-1
TGCAGCCTAGATAACTCCTACAATGAGCAGTTCTTC
CSLDNSYNEQFF
>TRBJ1-5|few|-|TRBV5-6
TGTGCCAGCAGCTTGGCCGGGGGAAGACCCAATCAGCCCCAGCATTTT
CASSLAGGRPNQPQHF
>TRBJ2-2|few|-|TRBV18
TGTGCCAGCTCACCACCCTTGGGCAGGAAGACCACCGGGGAGCTGTTTTTT
CASSPPLGRKTTGELFF
>TRBJ2-2|-|TRBD1|TRBV7-8
TGTGCCAGCAGAGTCAGGGACAGGGGGATGGGCGGGGAGCTGTTTTTT
CASRVRDRGMGGELFF